This is a list of T cell receptor beta chains from one sample in a study of T cells after yellow fever vaccination. TCRdb re-called the 5' RACE reads through MiXCR, storing one row per CDR3 protein. The sample includes under 600,000 distinct CDR3 sequences, about 13% of them seen just once. This material consisted of PBMCs, taken on the day of the yellow fever booster vaccination. The receptor source for this set is a man aged 25-45 years who received the YFV17D yellow fever vaccine. CDR3s include the opening cysteine and the closing phenylalanine or tryptophan. Size is stated for part of the rows, as once, few or many counts, or as a class when the clone is expanded.

clone size	V gene	J gene	CDR3 length	CDR3 protein
.	TRBV24-1	TRBJ2-3	14	CATSETGWSDTQYF
once	TRBV18	TRBJ2-1	15	CASSPDGGSYNEQFF
.	TRBV5-1	TRBJ1-2	15	CASSLDDGANYGYTF
.	TRBV6-5	TRBJ1-5	15	CASSYGRGGGQPQHF
many	TRBV4-3	TRBJ2-2	16	CASSQSLGFNTGELFF
.	TRBV7-2	TRBJ2-5	16	CASSPPGQSFRKTQYF
many	TRBV7-2	TRBJ2-4	13	CATGGLAKNIQYF
few	TRBV4-3	TRBJ1-4	15	CASSQEAGVAEKLFF
few	TRBV28	TRBJ2-3	12	CASSPHSRLQYF
.	TRBV2	TRBJ2-7	15	CASSEAPGGVYEQYF
.	TRBV6-2/TRBV6-3	TRBJ1-2	14	CASSPRPGQDGYTF
.	TRBV30	TRBJ2-2	15	CAWSVGDRGVGELFF
.	TRBV2	TRBJ2-1	17	CASSKQTSGSPHNEQFF
many	TRBV4-2	TRBJ2-7	14	CASSQVGGSYEQYF
.	TRBV12-3/TRBV12-4	TRBJ1-3	16	CASSSWTDPSGNTIYF
few	TRBV20-1	TRBJ2-5	14	CSAWGLAVGETQYF
.	TRBV7-2	TRBJ2-5	17	CASSLALGGGWRETQYF
few	TRBV6-1	TRBJ2-7	15	CASSAPAGADYEQYF